These 17 T cell receptor beta chains came from one sample sequenced in a study of T cell responses to AZD1222 COVID-19 vaccine. The protocol was immunoSEQ multiplex PCR, while the TCRdb copy is restricted to in-frame clones and leaves out a portion. This table holds over 130,000 clones, 80% to 95% found once. The sample was peripheral blood, taken 28 days after the second AZD1222 dose. Source of these receptors: an adult who received the AZD1222 COVID-19 vaccine.

The rearrangement links TRBV5-1 to TRBJ2-1; D gene unclear. The CDR3 is 13 residues long. Trimming cost V 4 bases and J 9 bases, with 14 bases left between them. The germline CDR1 and CDR2 sequences are SGHRS and YFSETQ. The chain's CDR3 is CASSDMSEGEQFF. CDR3 in DNA: TGCGCCAGCAGCGACATGTCGGAAGGTGAGCAGTTCTTC.

This clone has only one observation. V gene TRBV4-3 combines with J gene TRBJ1-3, with D unresolved. This CDR3 region has 15 residues. The germline gives CDR1 LGHNA, CDR2 YSLEER. V was clipped by 0 bases and J by 0 bases, with 6 bases between them. CDR3 amino acids: CASSQEVSSGNTIYF. The CDR3 region has the DNA TGCGCCAGCAGCCAAGAGGTGAGCTCTGGAAACACCATATATTTT.

The rearrangement uses TRBV19 and TRBJ2-3; D ambiguous. CDR1 is LNHDA, CDR2 SQIVND, per germline (reference sequence). The CDR3 has 13 residues. Trimming cost V 6 bases and J 4 bases, with 11 bases left between them. The CDR3 DNA reads as TGTGCCAGTAGCCAATTAGGTGCAGATACGCAGTATTTT. This translates into CASSQLGADTQYF.

V usage is TRBV6-2 or TRBV6-3 and J usage is TRBJ1-1, with D hard to call. The germline CDR1 and CDR2 sequences are MNHEY and SVGEGT. V gave up 7 bases and J gave up 2 bases, with 5 bases separating them. The CDR3 covers 11 residues. CDR3 sequence: CASTPNTEAFF. The CDR3 nucleotides are TGTGCCAGCACCCCAAACACTGAAGCTTTCTTT.

DNA of the CDR3: TGTGCCAGCAGCTCCGGGACAGGGAACACTGAAGCTTTCTTT. Encoded protein: CASSSGTGNTEAFF. This chain uses TRBV7-3 with TRBJ1-1, with 8 bases fitting TRBD1. Germline CDR1 and CDR2: SGHTA and FQGTGA. V lost 4 bases and J lost 1; bases outside the gene matches: 2. The CDR3 has 14 residues.

The chain is built from TRBV6-5 and TRBJ1-1, with unresolved D. The CDR3 runs 13 residues. Germline CDR1 and CDR2: MNHEY and SVGAGI. V lost 7 bases and J 0 bases, leaving 9 bases between the germline ends. This chain's CDR3 is CASTQKMNTEAFF. CDR3 bases: TGTGCCAGCACCCAGAAGATGAACACTGAAGCTTTCTTT.

The count of this clone is one. The chain combines TRBV4-1 with TRBJ1-5; the D gene is possibly TRBD1 (5 bases). Germline V gene lookup returns CDR1 MGHRA and CDR2 YSYEKL. With 4 bases removed from V and 3 bases from J, the gap between germline ends came to 16 bases. The CDR3 extends over 16 amino acids. Written as DNA, the CDR3 is TGCGCCAGCAGCCCGACGTACGGGGCTATCAATCAGCCCCAGCATTTT. It is translated as CASSPTYGAINQPQHF.

As to this clone: The sample contains more than one DNA sequence encoding this CDR3. The chain joins TRBV5-1 to TRBJ2-2; D is unclear. The V end was cut by 0 bases, the J end by 1 base, with 7 bases between. This CDR3 has 15 amino acids. Germline CDR1 SGHRS, CDR2 YFSETQ. CDR3 nucleotide sequence: TGCGCCAGCAGCTTGGTTGCGTTGAACACCGGGGAGCTGTTTTTT. Translated, it gives CASSLVALNTGELFF.

The chain is built from TRBV2 and TRBJ2-5; perhaps TRBD1 as D (5 bases). The germline CDR1 and CDR2 sequences are SNHLY and FYNNEI. V was cut by 10 bases and J by 1 base, with 16 bases left in between. This CDR3 region has 14 residues. CDR3 nucleotides: TGTGCCACACGACAGTGGCTGAGCCAAGAGACCCAGTACTTC. Translated: CATRQWLSQETQYF.

The gene calls are TRBV7-8 and TRBJ2-7, with 10 bases lining up with TRBD1. Germline V gene lookup returns CDR1 SGHVS and CDR2 FQNEAQ. This CDR3 region has 15 residues. The ends lost 3 bases at V and 2 bases at J; junction bases unmatched: 4. CDR3 in DNA: TGTGCCAGCAGCTTTGACAGGGGGCAGACCTACGAGCAGTACTTC. Protein sequence: CASSFDRGQTYEQYF.

The chain uses TRBV18 and TRBJ1-1; TRBD1 aligns across 7 bases. Per the germline V gene, CDR1 is KGHSH and CDR2 is LQKENI. The CDR3 totals 14 residues. V shed 2 bases and J 3 bases; nucleotides not matched to a gene: 3. CDR3 sequence: CASSPVTGDTEAFF. The CDR3 nucleotides are TGTGCCAGCTCACCAGTAACAGGGGACACTGAAGCTTTCTTT.

This chain uses TRBV3-1 (or the pseudogene TRBV3-2) with TRBJ2-1; 10 bases line up with TRBD2. V dropped 5 bases and J dropped 2; count of bases not matched to a gene: 6. The germline V gene encodes CDR1 LGHDT and CDR2 YNNKEL (reference sequence). The CDR3 length is 16 residues. The CDR3 DNA is TGTGCCAGCAGCTTTATAGCGGGAGGCACCTACAATGAGCAGTTCTTC. Its protein product is CASSFIAGGTYNEQFF.

This chain joins TRBV3-1 (or the pseudogene TRBV3-2) and TRBJ1-3; possible D gene TRBD1, 6 bases. Between the trimmed V and J ends, which lost 2 bases and 3 bases, there was a span of 20 bases. In germline, CDR1 is LGHDT, CDR2 YNNKEL (reference sequence). The CDR3 spans 18 residues. CDR3 nucleotide sequence: TGTGCCAGCAGCCAAAAAGTCAGAGAAGGGGGTCTTGGAAACACCATATATTTT. Residues: CASSQKVREGGLGNTIYF.

CDR3 nucleotide sequence: TGTGCCAGCAGCTTAGCGGGGACACCGAACACCGGGGAGCTGTTTTTT. This sequence encodes CASSLAGTPNTGELFF. The chain uses TRBV7-8 and TRBJ2-2; the D gene is possibly TRBD1 (6 bases). Germline values: CDR1 SGHVS, CDR2 FQNEAQ. Trimming pared 0 bases from V and 0 bases from J, leaving 8 bases between. The CDR3 is 16 amino acids.

V gene TRBV2 combines with J gene TRBJ1-2, with 8 positions matching TRBD1. The trim removed 3 bases at V and 1 base at J, leaving 4 bases unmatched. This CDR3 is built from 15 residues. Germline values: CDR1 SNHLY, CDR2 FYNNEI. The CDR3 DNA follows: TGTGCCAGCAGTGATGGACAGGGCCTTAACTATGGCTACACCTTC. Protein sequence: CASSDGQGLNYGYTF.

The CDR3 DNA reads TGTGCCACCAGTGATAATGGACAGGGGAACTCCTACAATGAGCAGTTCTTC. Translation gives CATSDNGQGNSYNEQFF. This chain connects TRBV24-1 to TRBJ2-1; 9 positions match TRBD1. After removal of 3 bases from V and 0 bases from J, the junction contained 5 bases not matched to a gene. From germline, CDR1 is KGHDR and CDR2 SFDVKD. This CDR3 contains 17 residues.

The CDR3 coding sequence is TGTGCCAGCAGCCAAGATCTAGGTAGTTACGAGCAGTACTTC. This encodes CASSQDLGSYEQYF. The genes are TRBV4-2 and TRBJ2-7, with unresolved D. CDR3 length: 14 residues. CDR1 and CDR2 from the germline V gene are LGHNA and YNFKEQ. Trimming stripped 0 bases from V and 4 bases from J, with 10 bases between.